A single TCR beta chain is shown here with its context. This record belongs to a study of blood T cell repertoires in COVID-19. The germline gives CDR1 SGHVS, CDR2 FQNEAQ. The CDR3 covers 14 residues. V dropped 4 bases and J dropped 4; count of bases not matched to a gene: 3. In the original analysis: Scientists estimated how many nucleated cells there were by amplifying reference gene primers. Here immunoSEQ multiplex PCR was the method, and the copy in TCRdb shows in-frame clones only, minus some. V and J calls and clone size are those listed in that table; D and trimming were worked out from the DNA. The data show 250,000 to 400,000 clones, roughly nine tenths seen once.

The sequenced sample consisted of peripheral blood. This TCR came from a woman in her 30s with COVID-19, enrolled during active disease. The genes are TRBV7-8 and TRBJ2-5; 10 bases are a match to TRBD2. The CDR3 region is CASSSGLARETQYF. The CDR3 DNA reads as TGTGCCAGCAGCTCGGGACTAGCGCGAGAGACCCAGTACTTC.